The entry below gives a single T cell receptor (beta chain) sequence along with its context. The junction and the germline gene differ at one end; a read error may be behind it. The data originate from a study of CD8+CD57+ T cells in acquired aplastic anemia. In patients chosen for sequencing, flow cytometry had shown CD8+CD57+ cell expansion. TCR beta VDJ and CDR3 profiles were obtained from a genomic DNA template. TCRdb used MiXCR to reprocess the reads, holding one entry per CDR3 protein. The table includes roughly 250,000 distinct CDR3 sequences, approximately 80% detected once. The CDR3 extends over 14 amino acids. Germline V CDR1 and CDR2: SGHVS, FQNEAQ.

The TCR comes from a human donor with aplastic anemia. The J gene is TRBJ2-5, the V gene TRBV7-8; D may be TRBD1 or TRBD2 (5 bases each). The sample consisted of sorted CD4+, CD8+, or CD8+CD57+ T cells (not recorded which) from PBMCs. CDR3 residues: CASSRGPVEAAHYF. The CDR3 nucleotides read TGTGCCAGCAGCAGGGGTCCTGTCGAAGCGGCCCATTACTTC.